This TCR beta chain was recovered during a study of long-term antiretroviral therapy in people with HIV (dated by TCRdb to about 2022). About the full investigation: The earliest samples were collected roughly a decade before the 2015 WHO recommendation for immediate ART, at a time when ART was usually postponed until CD4 counts fell. This retrospective serial study examined whether starting ART and sustained HIV suppression were associated with changes in the composition and diversity of the TRB repertoire in peripheral blood. A total of some 200 cryopreserved PBMC samples came from a few dozen adults with confirmed HIV infection and were collected serially over a mean of roughly six years (range 1-12). Of the approximately 28 participants with HIV, more than 10 were female. Test extractions of a monoclonal T-cell line alongside 30 to 35 polyclonal samples showed no cross-contamination during QIAcube processing.

The immunoSEQ hsTCRB v3.0 assay was used at survey level resolution to sequence the TRB variable region. A depth of about 40,000-50,000 T-cell genomes per sample was targeted for TRB sequencing. An Illumina MiSeq with a v3 150-cycle kit was used to sequence the pooled TRB libraries. Per the authors' processing: Repertoire analysis ran in R within a reproducible Nextflow workflow covering QC, data transformation and analysis. LymphoSeq2, an R package for AIRR-Seq data exploration, was used to implement custom analyses. After excluding a few samples that yielded fewer than 5000 total TRB sequences, 188 HIV repertoires remained for analysis. Among the 190 or so HIV repertoires that were kept, around 60 were collected before ART initiation and roughly 130 were collected after ART initiation. Repertoires were downsampled to 5000 TRB nucleotide sequences, with summary statistics averaged over 100 downsampling iterations. The analysis kept only TRB sequences whose CDR3 regions were at least seven amino acids long. Two measures captured diversity: a Shannon entropy-derived clonality score and the Gini coefficient. In the repertoire networks, any two of the top 5000 CDR3 amino acid sequences were linked whenever the two sequences differed by an edit distance of one. For TRB CDR3 amino acid sequences, GLIPH2 was used to predict antigen specificity groups and MHC restriction. To flag known CMV, EBV, HIV or tissue antigen associations, CDR3 amino acid sequences were matched against VDJdb and McPAS-TCR. Pre-ART, post-ART and control groups were compared with Wilcoxon signed-rank tests and Holm-Bonferroni correction. TCRdb's version of the immuneACCESS table is confined to in-frame rearrangements and falls short of the full clone set. An unresolved V gene accounts for under half of the shortfall where checked; the remainder is of unknown origin. The V and J calls and the clone size are those of that table, but D and trimming were determined from the DNA. This sample is represented by about 21,000 clones; approximately 84% of them were singletons. The ten largest clones represent approximately 8.4% of the sample.

Broader findings and caveats from the paper: Owing to limited PBMC availability, only the TCR beta chain was sequenced, without alpha chain pairing. Expanded TRB clones identified before ART initiation dominated the repertoire across all time points, though the dominance fluctuated and decreased in many PLHIV after ART. HIV repertoires had narrower CDR3 length ranges than controls, and the network structure suggested an antigen-experienced repertoire that shifted only slightly toward naive after ART. No data were available on ART adherence, viral resistance or therapy changes, limiting inferences about post-ART repertoire changes. Unsorted PBMC were profiled instead of sorted CD4+ and CD8+ T cells because pre-ART samples had limited cell numbers. Starting ART was linked to a significant rise in TRB diversity, yet even with long-term ART the diversity remained significantly lower than in transplant donor controls. The samples span the years 2004 to 2017, and the ART regimens used may be less effective than current regimens.

CDR1 and CDR2, looked up from the germline V gene, are SGDLS and YYNGEE. The CDR3 runs 12 amino acids, cysteine and phenylalanine included. Only the CDR3 portion is preserved as DNA: 36 bases, with reading frame beginning at the first base. The V end loses 0 bases and the J end loses 5 bases, and a stretch of 5 bases separates them. A word on this clone: Its antigen has not been determined. No base qualities exist here, and no much larger clone lies one base off it.

To be included, a participant needed at least one PBMC sample from before ART initiation plus at least two post-ART samples. Treatment was received in the United States of America by all participants with HIV. Cryopreserved samples of roughly 0.95-10 million PBMC were thawed and washed before DNA extraction. At the time of the earliest PBMC sample, participants with HIV were aged between roughly 20 and 60 years. Per participant, PBMC samples came from 1-4 timepoints prior to ART initiation and 2-8 timepoints following ART initiation, for a median of 7 samples. For every participant, serial HIV viral load, CD4+ T-cell count, ART history and demographic data were obtained. Genomic DNA was extracted from unsorted PBMC with a Qiagen kit on a QIAcube, with processing performed in batches of 12 samples.

The sequence derives from a man aged 18 to 30 with HIV. Sequenced here: unsorted PBMCs, sampled 0.9 years after starting antiretroviral therapy. In this chain, TRBV9 is recombined with TRBJ2-5, with no reliable assignment of the D segment. Here the CDR3 is given as CASSVVGETQYF. The nucleotide sequence reads TGTGCCAGCAGCGTAGTAGGGGAGACCCAGTACTTC.